This T cell receptor beta chain was found in a study of CD8+ T cells in alopecia areata. Once RNA had been extracted, it was reverse transcribed into cDNA to act as the sequencing template. The table came from immunoSEQ multiplex PCR; TCRdb's copy has only in-frame clones and leaves some out. The data show around 82,000 clones, with around 54% seen just once and approximately 5.4% held by the top ten. V was clipped by 3 bases and J by 2 bases; unmatched bases: 5. This CDR3 is 15 amino acids long. Germline assignment: CDR1 SGDLS and CDR2 YYNGEE. Alopecia areata patients provided lesional scalp punch biopsies and peripheral blood. Study observations and caveats: There were also resident alphabeta T cells of normal skin sequenced in scalp samples. Lesional scalp, notably in alopecia totalis/universalis, had clonality above that of normal scalp.

This clone was counted between two and nine times. The antigen is unknown. The specimen sequenced was NKG2D-high CD8+ T cells sorted from blood. V usage is TRBV9 and J usage is TRBJ1-3; 7 positions match TRBD1. The TCR comes from a human donor with alopecia areata. CDR3 sequence reads: CASSEGQSTGNTIYF. DNA for the CDR3: TGTGCCAGCAGCGAGGGACAGTCTACTGGAAACACCATATATTTT.